The rows below give T cell receptor beta chains drawn from one sample of a study of T cells after yellow fever vaccination. TCRdb called the 5' RACE reads again in MiXCR, with one record for every CDR3 protein. The sample has hundreds of thousands of distinct CDR3 sequences; roughly 13% are singletons. Sequencing was performed on PBMCs, taken on the day of the yellow fever booster vaccination. Receptors were obtained from a young man who received the YFV17D yellow fever vaccine. Each CDR3 is given with its conserved first and last residue. The order of the fields is CDR3 protein, CDR3 DNA, clone size, V gene, D gene, J gene. The D gene is left open where the match is weak. Expanded clones get a size class; other rows say once, few or many, or leave the size out.

cdr3_aa: CASSLPRQGASYEQYF
cdr3_nt: TGCGCCAGCAGCTTGCCGCGACAGGGGGCCTCCTACGAGCAGTACTTC
clone_size: NA
v_call: TRBV5-1
d_call: TRBD1
j_call: TRBJ2-7

cdr3_aa: CASNADYNSPLHF
cdr3_nt: TGTGCCAGCAATGCAGACTATAATTCACCCCTCCACTTT
clone_size: few
v_call: TRBV6-2/TRBV6-3
d_call: NA
j_call: TRBJ1-6

cdr3_aa: CASSRTSGEPDTQYF
cdr3_nt: TGTGCCAGCAGCCGGACTAGCGGGGAACCAGATACGCAGTATTTT
clone_size: few
v_call: TRBV3-1
d_call: TRBD2
j_call: TRBJ2-3

cdr3_aa: CASSSAGVTDTQYF
cdr3_nt: TGTGCCAGCAGTTCAGCGGGAGTAACAGATACGCAGTATTTT
clone_size: many
v_call: TRBV27
d_call: TRBD2
j_call: TRBJ2-3

cdr3_aa: CASSLELSWLAKNIQYF
cdr3_nt: TGTGCCAGCAGCTTAGAGTTAAGTTGGTTAGCCAAAAACATTCAGTACTTC
clone_size: NA
v_call: TRBV7-9
d_call: NA
j_call: TRBJ2-4

cdr3_aa: CSGRAVAGELFF
cdr3_nt: TGCAGCGGCAGGGCGGTCGCCGGGGAGCTGTTTTTT
clone_size: many
v_call: TRBV29-1
d_call: NA
j_call: TRBJ2-2

cdr3_aa: CASSFADRGQPQHF
cdr3_nt: TGTGCCAGCAGTTTCGCCGACAGGGGCCAGCCCCAGCATTTT
clone_size: few
v_call: TRBV12-3/TRBV12-4
d_call: TRBD1
j_call: TRBJ1-5

cdr3_aa: CAWIPGGVYGYTF
cdr3_nt: TGTGCCTGGATTCCAGGGGGCGTCTATGGCTACACCTTC
clone_size: NA
v_call: TRBV30
d_call: TRBD1
j_call: TRBJ1-2

cdr3_aa: CSAPVGDRIYEQYF
cdr3_nt: TGCAGTGCCCCAGTGGGGGACAGAATCTACGAGCAGTACTTC
clone_size: NA
v_call: TRBV20-1
d_call: TRBD1
j_call: TRBJ2-7

cdr3_aa: CASSPIGRQNTEAFF
cdr3_nt: TGTGCCAGCAGCCCCATCGGACGTCAGAACACTGAAGCTTTCTTT
clone_size: few
v_call: TRBV27
d_call: NA
j_call: TRBJ1-1

cdr3_aa: CSAREPAGASYEQYF
cdr3_nt: TGCAGTGCTAGAGAACCAGCGGGGGCCTCCTACGAGCAGTACTTC
clone_size: many
v_call: TRBV20-1
d_call: TRBD2
j_call: TRBJ2-7

cdr3_aa: CASSSGLADYEQYF
cdr3_nt: TGCGCCAGCAGCTCCGGTCTAGCGGATTACGAGCAGTACTTC
clone_size: many
v_call: TRBV5-1
d_call: TRBD2
j_call: TRBJ2-7

cdr3_aa: CSVEEAGPGPISYEQYF
cdr3_nt: TGCAGCGTTGAAGAGGCTGGACCGGGCCCTATCTCCTACGAGCAGTACTTC
clone_size: NA
v_call: TRBV29-1
d_call: NA
j_call: TRBJ2-7

cdr3_aa: CATRRDFAGQPQHF
cdr3_nt: TGTGCCACACGTCGGGACTTTGCGGGGCAGCCCCAGCATTTT
clone_size: few
v_call: TRBV6-2/TRBV6-3
d_call: NA
j_call: TRBJ1-5

cdr3_aa: CASRHRASSYEQYF
cdr3_nt: TGCGCCAGCAGACACAGAGCCAGCTCCTACGAGCAGTACTTC
clone_size: few
v_call: TRBV5-1
d_call: NA
j_call: TRBJ2-7

cdr3_aa: CASSGIGGEKLFF
cdr3_nt: TGTGCCAGCAGCGGGATTGGGGGTGAAAAACTGTTTTTT
clone_size: NA
v_call: TRBV6-6
d_call: NA
j_call: TRBJ1-4

cdr3_aa: CASSRGGQHEAFF
cdr3_nt: TGTGCCAGCAGCCGGGGGGGTCAACATGAAGCTTTCTTT
clone_size: few
v_call: TRBV7-6
d_call: NA
j_call: TRBJ1-1

cdr3_aa: CASSLSVSKTQYF
cdr3_nt: TGTGCCAGCAGTTTAAGTGTCTCGAAGACCCAGTACTTC
clone_size: many
v_call: TRBV12-3/TRBV12-4
d_call: NA
j_call: TRBJ2-5

cdr3_aa: CASSFNSGGRSNQPQHF
cdr3_nt: TGTGCCAGCAGTTTCAACTCAGGGGGCAGGAGCAATCAGCCCCAGCATTTT
clone_size: NA
v_call: TRBV6-2/TRBV6-3
d_call: TRBD1
j_call: TRBJ1-5

cdr3_aa: CASSYVLAVSTDTQYF
cdr3_nt: TGTGCCAGCAGTTACGTCCTAGCGGTTAGCACAGATACGCAGTATTTT
clone_size: few
v_call: TRBV6-2/TRBV6-3
d_call: TRBD2
j_call: TRBJ2-3

cdr3_aa: CSASRGGLYNEQFF
cdr3_nt: TGCAGTGCCAGCCGGGGAGGGCTCTACAATGAGCAGTTCTTC
clone_size: few
v_call: TRBV20-1
d_call: TRBD2
j_call: TRBJ2-1

cdr3_aa: CASTRGLGFEETQYF
cdr3_nt: TGTGCCAGCACCCGGGGACTAGGGTTTGAAGAGACCCAGTACTTC
clone_size: NA
v_call: TRBV6-2/TRBV6-3
d_call: TRBD2
j_call: TRBJ2-5

cdr3_aa: CSVSRYNEQFF
cdr3_nt: TGCAGCGTTTCTCGGTACAATGAGCAGTTCTTC
clone_size: few
v_call: TRBV29-1
d_call: NA
j_call: TRBJ2-1

cdr3_aa: CASSPERPYREGRVGELFF
cdr3_nt: TGTGCCAGCAGTCCAGAGAGGCCCTATCGGGAGGGCCGTGTCGGGGAGCTGTTTTTT
clone_size: few
v_call: TRBV7-8
d_call: TRBD2
j_call: TRBJ2-2

cdr3_aa: CASSFPNEKLFF
cdr3_nt: TGTGCCAGCAGCTTCCCCAATGAAAAACTGTTTTTT
clone_size: few
v_call: TRBV5-4
d_call: NA
j_call: TRBJ1-4

cdr3_aa: CSVEEPGPLYEQYF
cdr3_nt: TGCAGCGTTGAAGAACCGGGACCCCTCTACGAGCAGTACTTC
clone_size: many
v_call: TRBV29-1
d_call: NA
j_call: TRBJ2-7

cdr3_aa: CASSLVTEDQPQHF
cdr3_nt: TGTGCCAGCAGCTTAGTTACAGAGGATCAGCCCCAGCATTTT
clone_size: NA
v_call: TRBV7-8
d_call: NA
j_call: TRBJ1-5

cdr3_aa: CASSPGLAPDNEQFF
cdr3_nt: TGTGCCAGCAGTCCGGGACTAGCTCCTGACAATGAGCAGTTCTTC
clone_size: NA
v_call: TRBV6-1
d_call: TRBD2
j_call: TRBJ2-1

cdr3_aa: CASGFFYEQYF
cdr3_nt: TGTGCCAGCGGGTTCTTCTACGAGCAGTACTTC
clone_size: many
v_call: TRBV25-1
d_call: NA
j_call: TRBJ2-7

cdr3_aa: CASSPLPGLAVIDTQYF
cdr3_nt: TGTGCCAGCAGTCCACTCCCGGGACTAGCTGTTATAGATACGCAGTATTTT
clone_size: NA
v_call: TRBV27
d_call: TRBD2
j_call: TRBJ2-3

cdr3_aa: CASSKNTGGSGNTIYF
cdr3_nt: TGTGCCAGCAGCAAAAATACAGGGGGCTCTGGAAACACCATATATTTT
clone_size: few
v_call: TRBV7-9
d_call: TRBD1
j_call: TRBJ1-3

cdr3_aa: CASSGEITGELFF
cdr3_nt: TGCGCCAGCAGTGGGGAAATCACCGGGGAGCTGTTTTTT
clone_size: NA
v_call: TRBV10-1
d_call: NA
j_call: TRBJ2-2

cdr3_aa: CASLAGQGAYEQYF
cdr3_nt: TGTGCCAGCCTTGCAGGACAGGGGGCCTACGAGCAGTACTTC
clone_size: NA
v_call: TRBV6-2/TRBV6-3
d_call: TRBD1
j_call: TRBJ2-7

cdr3_aa: CASSLGQDRGYTF
cdr3_nt: TGCGCCAGCAGCTTGGGGCAGGACAGGGGCTACACCTTC
clone_size: few
v_call: TRBV5-1
d_call: TRBD1
j_call: TRBJ1-2

cdr3_aa: CASSRLGQNVPTDTQYF
cdr3_nt: TGTGCCAGCAGTAGGTTGGGGCAGAATGTTCCAACAGATACGCAGTATTTT
clone_size: few
v_call: TRBV12-3/TRBV12-4
d_call: NA
j_call: TRBJ2-3

cdr3_aa: CASSSRAGLENEQYF
cdr3_nt: TGTGCCAGCAGCTCGAGAGCGGGATTGGAAAACGAGCAGTACTTC
clone_size: NA
v_call: TRBV7-2
d_call: TRBD2
j_call: TRBJ2-7

cdr3_aa: CASSGRDERDF
cdr3_nt: TGCGCCAGCAGCGGCCGGGACGAAAGGGACTTC
clone_size: NA
v_call: TRBV5-1
d_call: NA
j_call: TRBJ2-5

cdr3_aa: CASSQGAGGAESSEQYF
cdr3_nt: TGCGCCAGCAGCCAAGGGGCCGGAGGGGCCGAAAGTTCCGAGCAGTACTTC
clone_size: NA
v_call: TRBV4-3
d_call: NA
j_call: TRBJ2-7

cdr3_aa: CASSLRRTDTQYF
cdr3_nt: TGTGCCAGCAGTTTGAGGCGCACAGATACGCAGTATTTT
clone_size: many
v_call: TRBV12-3/TRBV12-4
d_call: NA
j_call: TRBJ2-3

cdr3_aa: CASSFGSTDYGYTF
cdr3_nt: TGCGCCAGCAGCTTTGGTTCGACGGACTATGGCTACACCTTC
clone_size: NA
v_call: TRBV5-1
d_call: NA
j_call: TRBJ1-2

cdr3_aa: CASSQDTGTDTQYF
cdr3_nt: TGTGCCAGCAGCCAAGATACGGGCACAGATACGCAGTATTTT
clone_size: few
v_call: TRBV3-1
d_call: NA
j_call: TRBJ2-3

cdr3_aa: CASSLSFPGNYGYTF
cdr3_nt: TGCGCCAGCAGCTTGTCTTTCCCAGGGAACTATGGCTACACCTTC
clone_size: NA
v_call: TRBV5-1
d_call: NA
j_call: TRBJ1-2

cdr3_aa: CASSSSYGTSIKEQYF
cdr3_nt: TGTGCCAGCAGCTCCTCCTATGGGACTTCTATTAAGGAGCAGTACTTC
clone_size: NA
v_call: TRBV7-9
d_call: NA
j_call: TRBJ2-7

cdr3_aa: CASSPGTGSNEQYF
cdr3_nt: TGTGCCAGCAGCCCCGGGACAGGGTCCAACGAGCAGTACTTC
clone_size: NA
v_call: TRBV9
d_call: TRBD1
j_call: TRBJ2-7

cdr3_aa: CASTLAPTSLDTQYF
cdr3_nt: TGTGCCAGCACTCTGGCCCCCACTAGTTTAGATACGCAGTATTTT
clone_size: NA
v_call: TRBV9
d_call: NA
j_call: TRBJ2-3

cdr3_aa: CARGHGSKYEQYF
cdr3_nt: TGTGCCAGGGGGCATGGGAGTAAATACGAGCAGTACTTC
clone_size: few
v_call: TRBV21-1
d_call: NA
j_call: TRBJ2-7

cdr3_aa: CASSLVSVSGEQFF
cdr3_nt: TGCGCCAGCAGCTTGGTGAGTGTCTCAGGTGAGCAGTTCTTC
clone_size: few
v_call: TRBV5-1
d_call: NA
j_call: TRBJ2-1

cdr3_aa: CASSLRQGAEAFF
cdr3_nt: TGTGCCAGCAGTTTGAGACAAGGGGCAGAAGCTTTCTTT
clone_size: many
v_call: TRBV12-3/TRBV12-4
d_call: NA
j_call: TRBJ1-1

cdr3_aa: CASSFSGTANTEAFF
cdr3_nt: TGTGCCAGCAGCTTCTCCGGGACGGCGAACACTGAAGCTTTCTTT
clone_size: NA
v_call: TRBV7-6
d_call: NA
j_call: TRBJ1-1

cdr3_aa: CASSLNSMDEQFF
cdr3_nt: TGTGCCAGCAGTTTAAACAGTATGGATGAGCAGTTCTTC
clone_size: NA
v_call: TRBV12-3/TRBV12-4
d_call: NA
j_call: TRBJ2-1

cdr3_aa: CASSPNDRGAQKETQYF
cdr3_nt: TGCGCCAGCAGCCCTAACGACAGGGGGGCACAAAAAGAGACCCAGTACTTC
clone_size: few
v_call: TRBV4-1
d_call: TRBD1
j_call: TRBJ2-5

cdr3_aa: CSVVKGNTEAFF
cdr3_nt: TGCAGCGTTGTTAAGGGCAACACTGAAGCTTTCTTT
clone_size: few
v_call: TRBV29-1
d_call: NA
j_call: TRBJ1-1

cdr3_aa: CASSPPLGHSSYEQYF
cdr3_nt: TGTGCCAGCTCACCACCTCTAGGACACAGCTCCTACGAGCAGTACTTC
clone_size: few
v_call: TRBV18
d_call: NA
j_call: TRBJ2-7